The 23 T cell receptor beta chains reported below all come from one sample, sequenced in a study of shared T cell receptors in the human thymus. Here immunoSEQ multiplex PCR was the method, and the copy in TCRdb shows in-frame clones only, minus some. The table includes approximately 490,000 clones, 78% detected once. The data also belong to a second study, concerning human thymus T cells.

The sequencing sample was made of thymocytes. The receptors were gathered from a boy younger than two with a congenital heart defect.

For the CDR3, the DNA is TGCACCAGCACTCCCGCCCAGGGGCGCGAGACCCAGTACTTC. Its translation is CTSTPAQGRETQYF. This sequence joins TRBV1 and TRBJ2-5; no DNA check was done on the table's D call, TRBD1. TRBV1 is labeled a pseudogene. The CDR3 length is 14 residues.

J is TRBJ2-3 and V is TRBV11-2; no reliable D call. Between the trimmed V and J ends, which lost 8 bases and 1 base, there was a span of 10 bases. CDR1 is SGHAT and CDR2 is FQNNGV in the germline V gene. The CDR3 is 13 residues long. This chain's CDR3 is CASERRRTDTQYF. The CDR3 DNA reads as TGTGCCAGCGAAAGGAGACGCACAGATACGCAGTATTTT.

This clone showed up just once. This sequence joins TRBV2 and TRBJ2-7; 11 positions agree with TRBD2. Looked up from germline, CDR1 is SNHLY and CDR2 is FYNNEI. This CDR3 has 15 residues. The junction had 6 bases not matched to a gene; V was cut back by 7 bases and J by 1 base. DNA for the CDR3: TGTGCCAGCAAGAGACTAGCGGGAAGGTCCTACGAGCAGTACTTC. Protein sequence: CASKRLAGRSYEQYF.

The CDR3 bases are TGTGCCACCAGCAGCGACAGGGTGTGCACCGGGGAGCTGTTTTTT. It encodes CATSSDRVCTGELFF. The V call is TRBV15, the J call TRBJ2-2; TRBD1 matches at 7 bases. Germline CDR1 reads LNHNV; CDR2 reads YYDKDF (reference sequence). The CDR3 is 15 amino acids. Germline trimming cut 3 bases from V and 4 bases from J; bases unmatched to any gene: 5.

The J gene is TRBJ2-5, the V gene TRBV2, with unresolved D. The V end was cut by 7 bases, the J end by 2 bases, with 5 bases between. Germline assignment: CDR1 SNHLY and CDR2 FYNNEI. The CDR3 sequence is 11 residues long. Here the CDR3 reads CASNGQETQYF. CDR3 DNA: TGTGCCAGCAACGGTCAAGAGACCCAGTACTTC. The entire variable domain, with the rest obtained from reference TRBV2 and TRBJ2-5, is as follows: EPEVTQTPSHQVTQMGQEVILRCVPISNHLYFYWYRQILGQKVEFLVSFYNNEISEKSEIFDDQFSVERPDGSNFTLKIRSTKLEDSAMYFCASNGQETQYFGPGTRLLVL.

J is TRBJ2-7 and V is TRBV28; a weak D match, TRBD1 (6 bases). The CDR3 has 16 amino acids. V lost 2 bases, J lost 4 bases, and 18 bases lay in between. Germline CDR1 and CDR2: MDHEN and SYDVKM. For the CDR3, the DNA is TGTGCCAGCAGTTTAAGGCCCACAGGGAACTTTTACGAGCAGTACTTC. Translating it yields CASSLRPTGNFYEQYF. The complete variable domain, with remaining parts taken from reference TRBV28 and TRBJ2-7, reads DVKVTQSSRYLVKRTGEKVFLECVQDMDHENMFWYRQDPGLGLRLIYFSYDVKMKEKGDIPEGYSVSREKKERFSLILESASTNQTSMYLCASSLRPTGNFYEQYFGPGTRLTVT.

The CDR3 DNA follows: TGTGCCAGCAGTTTACCTGGACTAGCGGGAGAGGACGAGCAGTACTTC. Translated, it gives CASSLPGLAGEDEQYF. The rearrangement joins TRBV28 to TRBJ2-7; TRBD2 aligns across 13 bases. There are 16 residues in the CDR3. Germline V gene data show CDR1 as MDHEN and CDR2 as SYDVKM. Trimming took 2 bases from V and 5 from J; bases not matched to a gene: 6.

This chain links TRBV28 with TRBJ1-2; 7 bases fit TRBD1. J was trimmed by 3 bases and V by 4 bases; bases with no gene match: 14. The CDR3 runs to 17 residues. Germline assignment: CDR1 MDHEN and CDR2 SYDVKM. CDR3 in DNA: TGTGCCAGCAGTTCGCCCCCGACAGGGAGAGAGGACTATGGCTACACCTTC. Translation gives CASSSPPTGREDYGYTF.

This clone was counted only a few times. The rearrangement links TRBV4-3 to TRBJ2-5, with 7 bases that match TRBD2. V lost 0 bases, J lost 3 bases, and 13 bases stayed unmatched. CDR3 length equals 18 residues. Germline CDR1 and CDR2: LGHNA and YSLEER. The chain's CDR3 is CASSQDPAGEALEETQYF. In DNA form, the CDR3 reads TGCGCCAGCAGCCAAGATCCGGCGGGAGAGGCTTTGGAAGAGACCCAGTACTTC.

CDR3 region: CASSPGTSGSTDTQYF. In DNA form, the CDR3 reads TGTGCCAGCAGCCCGGGGACTAGCGGTTCCACAGATACGCAGTATTTT. The rearrangement joins TRBV7-3 to TRBJ2-3, with 11 bases fitting TRBD2. The CDR3 has 16 amino acids. Germline assignment: CDR1 SGHTA and CDR2 FQGTGA. V lost 5 bases to trimming and J lost 2 bases; unmatched junction nucleotides: 6.

This clone was counted once. The chain uses TRBV11-2 and TRBJ2-7, with a tentative D call TRBD2 (7 bases). Per germline, CDR1 SGHAT and CDR2 FQNNGV. The V and J ends lost 1 base and 2 bases respectively, with 24 bases between them. The CDR3 contains 19 residues. For the CDR3, the DNA is TGTGCCAGCAGCTTAGTGCCCCGGGGGGCACCGGGTGGAGCCTACGAGCAGTACTTC. Amino acids: CASSLVPRGAPGGAYEQYF. Variable domain in full (rest from reference TRBV11-2 and TRBJ2-7): EAGVAQSPRYKIIEKRQSVAFWCNPISGHATLYWYQQILGQGPKLLIQFQNNGVVDDSQLPKDRFSAERLKGVDSTLKIQPAKLEDSAVYLCASSLVPRGAPGGAYEQYFGPGTRLTVT.

The rearrangement links TRBV5-3 to TRBJ2-5; TRBD1 matches 9 bases. TRBV5-3 is identified as an open reading frame with a role that is uncertain. The V segment lost 2 bases and the J segment 2 bases; nucleotides outside the gene matches: 13. The CDR3 runs 18 residues. This CDR3 is CARSFTEQGARLQETQYF. The CDR3 DNA sequence: TGTGCCAGAAGCTTTACAGAACAGGGGGCGAGACTTCAAGAGACCCAGTACTTC.

This chain joins TRBV20-1 and TRBJ2-7; no reliable D call. CDR1 is DFQATT, CDR2 SNEGSKA, per germline (reference sequence). Trimming took 3 bases from V and 2 from J, leaving 5 bases between them. The CDR3 loop spans 11 amino acids. The CDR3 here is CSASVTYEQYF. CDR3 DNA: TGCAGTGCTAGCGTTACCTACGAGCAGTACTTC.

The chain's CDR3 is CASSHPDRDYEQYF. The CDR3 DNA is TGTGCCAGCAGCCACCCGGACAGGGACTACGAGCAGTACTTC. The rearrangement uses TRBV14 and TRBJ2-7; 8 nucleotides line up with TRBD1. This CDR3 contains 14 residues. Losses at the gene ends were 3 bases for V and 3 bases for J; bases not matched to a gene: 4. The V gene's germline CDR1 is SGHDN and CDR2 FVKESK.

The chain recombines TRBV4-3 with TRBJ2-1, with 12 bases fitting TRBD1. Unmatched junction bases numbered 8, after V lost 1 base and J lost 10 bases. Germline CDR1 LGHNA, CDR2 YSLEER. The CDR3 length is 16 residues. CDR3 sequence: CASSQASGTGGLEQFF. CDR3 bases: TGCGCCAGCAGCCAAGCATCTGGGACAGGGGGCTTGGAGCAGTTCTTC.

The J gene is TRBJ2-7, the V gene TRBV27; D perhaps matches TRBD2 (5 bases). The CDR3 is made up of 15 amino acids. The germline gives CDR1 MNHEY, CDR2 SMNVEV (reference sequence). V was pared by 4 bases and J by 3 bases, with 16 bases between. This CDR3 is CASSSVGLFSYEQYF. CDR3 nucleotides: TGTGCCAGCAGTTCCGTCGGACTTTTCAGCTACGAGCAGTACTTC.

The chain has TRBV6-6 and TRBJ1-2; the match to TRBD1 covers 7 bases. The V and J ends lost 6 bases and 2 bases, in that order; junction bases with no gene match: 3. The CDR3 length is 13 residues. The germline V gene encodes CDR1 MNHNY and CDR2 SVGAGI (reference sequence). CDR3 nucleotides: TGTGCCAGCAGCCCGGGACAGAACTATGGCTACACCTTC. The encoded protein is CASSPGQNYGYTF.

This clone appeared a single time. The genes are TRBV6-6 and TRBJ1-5; maybe TRBD1 (5 bases). Germline CDR1 and CDR2: MNHNY and SVGAGI (reference sequence). The CDR3 is 14 residues long. V dropped 11 bases and J dropped 0 bases, with 14 bases sitting between them. CDR3 amino acids: CASKWGDSNQPQHF. CDR3 coding DNA: TGTGCCTCCAAATGGGGGGATAGCAATCAGCCCCAGCATTTT.

This chain links TRBV4-2 with TRBJ2-3, with 7 bases that match TRBD2. J was trimmed by 0 bases and V by 1 base; bases with no gene match: 7. Germline CDR1 LGHNA, CDR2 YNFKEQ. CDR3 size: 17 residues. This CDR3 is CASSQGLAPHSTDTQYF. CDR3 nucleotide sequence: TGTGCCAGCAGCCAAGGACTAGCTCCGCATAGCACAGATACGCAGTATTTT.

This clone was observed a few times. V and J are TRBV25-1 and TRBJ1-3; D unresolved. Germline assignment: CDR1 MGHDK and CDR2 SYGVNS. This CDR3 is built from 15 residues. V lost 1 base and J lost 2, with 9 bases in between. This chain's CDR3 is CASSESPFTGNTIYF. The CDR3 nucleotides are TGTGCCAGCAGTGAATCCCCTTTTACTGGAAACACCATATATTTT. Filled out from reference TRBV25-1 and TRBJ1-3, the complete variable domain reads EADIYQTPRYLVIGTGKKITLECSQTMGHDKMYWYQQDPGMELHLIHYSYGVNSTEKGDLSSESTVSRIRTEHFPLTLESARPSHTSQYLCASSESPFTGNTIYFGEGSWLTVV.

The chain links TRBV6-4 to TRBJ2-1, with 10 bases matching TRBD2. Germline V lookup: CDR1 MRHNA, CDR2 SNTAGT. The V and J ends lost 0 bases and 6 bases, in that order; junction bases with no gene match: 5. The CDR3 is 16 amino acids. CDR3 sequence reads: CASSDSPSGSSNEQFF. Here the CDR3 DNA reads TGTGCCAGCAGTGACTCCCCTAGCGGGAGTTCCAATGAGCAGTTCTTC.

V usage is TRBV15 and J usage is TRBJ2-7; 7 bases are a match to TRBD1. The V and J ends lost 3 bases and 4 bases, in that order; junction bases with no gene match: 12. From germline, CDR1 is LNHNV and CDR2 YYDKDF (reference sequence). This CDR3 region has 16 residues. CDR3 nucleotide sequence: TGTGCCACCAGCAGTGAATGGGCAGGGGGTGCGTACGAGCAGTACTTC. Protein product: CATSSEWAGGAYEQYF.

The V call is TRBV2, the J call TRBJ2-7; D unclear. Trimming cost V 6 bases and J 3 bases, with 3 bases left between them. The CDR3 runs to 10 residues. CDR1 is SNHLY, CDR2 FYNNEI, per germline. The CDR3 region has the DNA TGTGCCAGCAGCGTCTACGAGCAGTACTTC. This codes for CASSVYEQYF. The full variable domain, completed using reference TRBV2 and TRBJ2-7, is EPEVTQTPSHQVTQMGQEVILRCVPISNHLYFYWYRQILGQKVEFLVSFYNNEISEKSEIFDDQFSVERPDGSNFTLKIRSTKLEDSAMYFCASSVYEQYFGPGTRLTVT.